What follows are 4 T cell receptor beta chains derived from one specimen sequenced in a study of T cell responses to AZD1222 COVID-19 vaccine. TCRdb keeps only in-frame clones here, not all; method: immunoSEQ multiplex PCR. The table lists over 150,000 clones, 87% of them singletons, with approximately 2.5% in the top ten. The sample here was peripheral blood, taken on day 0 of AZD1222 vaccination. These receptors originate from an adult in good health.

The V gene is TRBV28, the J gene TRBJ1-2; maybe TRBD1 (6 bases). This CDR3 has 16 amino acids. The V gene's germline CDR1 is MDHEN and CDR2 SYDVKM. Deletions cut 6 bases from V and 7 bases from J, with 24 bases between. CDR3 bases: TGTGCCAGCAGACCCCCCGGGACACGACGAATAGGTGGCTACACCTTC. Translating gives CASRPPGTRRIGGYTF.

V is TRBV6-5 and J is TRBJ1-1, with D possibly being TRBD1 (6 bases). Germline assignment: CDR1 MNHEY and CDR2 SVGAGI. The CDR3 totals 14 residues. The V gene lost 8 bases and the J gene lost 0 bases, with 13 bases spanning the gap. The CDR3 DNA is TGTGCCAGCTGTAGGGGGGAAGTGAACACTGAAGCTTTCTTT. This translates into CASCRGEVNTEAFF.

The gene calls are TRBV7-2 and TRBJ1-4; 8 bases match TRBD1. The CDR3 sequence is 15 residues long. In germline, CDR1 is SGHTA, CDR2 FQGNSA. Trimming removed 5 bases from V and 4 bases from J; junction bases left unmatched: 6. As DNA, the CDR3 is TGTGCCAGCAGCCGGAACAGGGGGGATAATGAAAAACTGTTTTTT. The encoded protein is CASSRNRGDNEKLFF.

The CDR3 here is CASSESTGVSTDTQYF. The CDR3 coding sequence is TGCGCCAGCAGTGAGTCGACTGGAGTGAGCACAGATACGCAGTATTTT. V and J are TRBV10-1 and TRBJ2-3; D is undetermined. This CDR3 has 16 amino acids. Per germline, CDR1 WNHNN and CDR2 SYGVQD (reference sequence). With 0 bases removed from V and 0 bases from J, the gap between germline ends came to 10 bases.